One and the same sample provided the 14 T cell receptor beta chains below, sequenced in a study of shared clonotypes between healthy human individuals. Generated by immunoSEQ multiplex PCR, the TCRdb table keeps only in-frame clones and is missing some. Of a few hundred thousand clones in the sample, 79% were seen once. The source material was PBMCs. The receptors derive from a woman in her thirties or forties in good health. Some clones in this sample may be carry-over from other donors' samples.

This clone was detected only once. The rearrangement joins TRBV7-3 to TRBJ1-5; 7 bases agree with TRBD1. Germline-derived CDR1 and CDR2 are SGHTA and FQGTGA. V lost 0 bases, J lost 2 bases, and 7 bases stayed unmatched. There are 17 residues in the CDR3. The CDR3 DNA follows: TGTGCCAGCAGCTTAACCCTTCGACAGGGCGGCAATCAGCCCCAGCATTTT. This encodes CASSLTLRQGGNQPQHF.

The V gene is TRBV27, the J gene TRBJ2-1; 8 bases match TRBD2. This CDR3 is 16 amino acids long. Germline lookup yields CDR1 MNHEY and CDR2 SMNVEV (reference sequence). V shed 6 bases and J 1 base; nucleotides not matched to a gene: 8. The DNA of the CDR3 is TGTGCCAGCAGCACGTCACTAGCGGCTTCCTACAATGAGCAGTTCTTC. Protein sequence: CASSTSLAASYNEQFF.

This chain links TRBV2 with TRBJ2-7; 8 bases line up with TRBD2. The CDR3 is 13 amino acids. Germline V gives CDR1 SNHLY, CDR2 FYNNEI. V lost 4 bases and J lost 5; bases outside the gene matches: 4. The CDR3 region is CASSASGYDEQYF. The CDR3 bases are TGTGCCAGCAGTGCTAGCGGGTACGACGAGCAGTACTTC.

This clone was seen once. The chain joins TRBV5-6 to TRBJ2-1, with D uncertain. The germline CDR1 and CDR2 sequences are SGHDT and YYEEEE. V gave up 3 bases and J gave up 11 bases, with 9 bases separating them. The CDR3 consists of 11 residues. The CDR3 DNA sequence: TGTGCCAGCAGCTCCAGGTCAAAGCAGTTCTTC. It codes for CASSSRSKQFF.

CDR3: CASYRDLNTEAFF. The CDR3 DNA reads TGTGCCAGCTACAGGGACCTGAACACTGAAGCTTTCTTT. The rearrangement links TRBV6-1 to TRBJ1-1, with D possibly being TRBD1 (6 bases). Germline-derived CDR1 and CDR2 are MNHNS and SASEGT. The ends were cut back, 8 bases at V and 0 bases at J, with 10 bases in the middle. This CDR3 contains 13 residues.

The rearrangement links TRBV5-6 to TRBJ2-3, with unresolved D. Trimming removed 4 bases at V and 8 bases at J, with 17 bases between. The CDR3 consists of 14 residues. Germline V gene lookup returns CDR1 SGHDT and CDR2 YYEEEE. CDR3 in amino acids: CASSLGMGRVTQYF. Here the CDR3 DNA reads TGTGCCAGCAGCCTGGGTATGGGCCGTGTTACGCAGTATTTT.

The rearrangement uses TRBV19 and TRBJ2-7, with 7 nucleotides matching TRBD1. Germline CDR1 reads LNHDA; CDR2 reads SQIVND (reference sequence). The CDR3 contains 18 residues. V gave up 6 bases and J gave up 2 bases; unmatched junction bases: 19. The CDR3: CASSSSAGTGVNPYEQYF. CDR3 sequence (DNA): TGTGCCAGTAGCAGTTCTGCAGGCACAGGGGTGAATCCCTACGAGCAGTACTTC. The complete variable domain, with remaining parts taken from reference TRBV19 and TRBJ2-7, reads DGGITQSPKYLFRKEGQNVTLSCEQNLNHDAMYWYRQDPGQGLRLIYYSQIVNDFQKGDIAEGYSVSREKKESFPLTVTSAQKNPTAFYLCASSSSAGTGVNPYEQYFGPGTRLTVT.

This chain links TRBV7-2 with TRBJ2-7, with 7 positions matching TRBD2. The CDR3 extends over 16 amino acids. Germline CDR1 SGHTA, CDR2 FQGNSA. With V trimmed by 5 bases and J by 5 bases, 15 bases remained unmatched. CDR3 in amino acids: CASSPDPAGVTHEQYF. The CDR3 region has the DNA TGTGCCAGCAGCCCCGATCCGGCGGGAGTTACTCACGAGCAGTACTTC. Using reference TRBV7-2 and TRBJ2-7 for the parts outside the CDR3, the full variable domain is GAGVSQSPSNKVTEKGKDVELRCDPISGHTALYWYRQSLGQGLEFLIYFQGNSAPDKSGLPSDRFSAERTGGSVSTLTIQRTQQEDSAVYLCASSPDPAGVTHEQYFGPGTRLTVT.

This clone was counted once. This probably arose from a read error, given a far larger clone one base away. This is likely a read error, given that the CDR3 carries no conserved phenylalanine or tryptophan at its end. The rearrangement joins TRBV30 to TRBJ1-2; unclear D gene. Germline V gene lookup returns CDR1 GTSNPN and CDR2 SVGIG (reference sequence). V shed 0 bases and J shed 4 bases, with 12 bases lying between them. The CDR3 is made up of 14 amino acids. Here the CDR3 reads CAWSVGPSFYGYTS. The CDR3 nucleotides are TGTGCCTGGAGTGTCGGGCCTTCCTTCTATGGCTACACCTCC.

The genes are TRBV29-1 and TRBJ2-2; D gene uncertain. Trimming pared 1 base from V and 1 base from J, leaving 4 bases between. The germline gives CDR1 SQVTM, CDR2 ANQGSEA. This CDR3 has 13 amino acids. This chain's CDR3 is CSVEAGNTGELFF. CDR3 coding DNA: TGCAGCGTTGAAGCAGGGAACACCGGGGAGCTGTTTTTT.

In DNA form, the CDR3 reads TGTGCCAGCAGGTTGACTAGCGGAGAGACCCAGTACTTC. Protein sequence: CASRLTSGETQYF. This chain links TRBV27 with TRBJ2-5, with TRBD2 matching over 9 bases. Germline V CDR1 and CDR2: MNHEY, SMNVEV (reference sequence). The CDR3 has 13 residues. Trimming removed 6 bases from V and 4 bases from J; junction bases left unmatched: 3.

The chain combines TRBV7-9 with TRBJ1-3; D call uncertain. V gave up 0 bases and J gave up 3 bases, with 9 bases separating them. Germline CDR1 SEHNR, CDR2 FQNEAQ (reference sequence). The CDR3 extends over 15 amino acids. The CDR3 region is CASSLATGFGNTIYF. In DNA, the CDR3 is TGTGCCAGCAGCTTAGCGACCGGGTTTGGAAACACCATATATTTT.

This clone was recorded once. The V call is TRBV7-9, the J call TRBJ2-7; 8 nucleotides align to TRBD1. Germline V gene data show CDR1 as SEHNR and CDR2 as FQNEAQ (reference sequence). CDR3 length: 18 amino acids. V dropped 6 bases and J dropped 0; count of bases not matched to a gene: 16. The CDR3 here is CASRPKVPGGRGSYEQYF. DNA of the CDR3: TGTGCCAGCAGGCCCAAGGTCCCAGGGGGCCGGGGCTCCTACGAGCAGTACTTC.

The V gene is TRBV28, the J gene TRBJ2-7; TRBD2 agrees at 8 bases. The CDR3 is made up of 15 amino acids. Germline V lookup: CDR1 MDHEN, CDR2 SYDVKM. V was pared by 3 bases and J by 3 bases, with 7 bases of the junction left unmatched. The CDR3 sequence: CASSFSGLVIYEQYF. The CDR3 DNA reads as TGTGCCAGCAGTTTTTCGGGACTAGTTATCTACGAGCAGTACTTC.